The clone carrying this TCR beta chain came up a few times. Its antigen is currently unknown. Each CDR3 protein gets one entry after TCRdb re-called the 5' RACE reads with MiXCR. The sample lists approximately 510,000 distinct CDR3 sequences; 21% were seen once. Trimming at V came to 0 bases and at J to 6 bases, leaving 8 bases not matched to a gene. This CDR3 region has 17 residues. Germline V gene sequence: CDR1 LGHNA, CDR2 YSLEER. The sample belongs to a study of T cells after yellow fever vaccination. Study-level findings and limits: Weaker, the secondary response peaked sooner, at day 5 versus 15.

V usage is TRBV4-3 and J usage is TRBJ2-1; 10 nucleotides agree with TRBD2. Sequences were derived from PBMCs, sampled roughly 20 days after the first yellow fever vaccination. The receptor was derived from a man aged 18 to 30 who received the YFV17D yellow fever vaccine. CDR3 DNA sequence: TGCGCCAGCAGCCAAGATTCACCTAGCGGGGGCTTCAATGAGCAGTTCTTC. Protein product: CASSQDSPSGGFNEQFF.